A selection of T cell receptor beta chains follows, all from one sample in a study of blood T cells in healthy people across ages. Each CDR3 protein is one row after TCRdb ran MiXCR on the 5' RACE reads. The table records around 900,000 distinct CDR3 sequences, roughly 51% of them present only once. Input material: blood. The receptor set was obtained from a woman in her fifties or sixties in good health. Both conserved end residues are part of each CDR3. D genes are given only for firm matches.

TRBD2 TRBJ2-1 TRBV4-3 CASKRGTSGSLNEQFF
TRBD1 TRBJ2-7 TRBV7-9 CASSSQTGASYEQYF
TRBD2 TRBJ2-3 TRBV12-3/TRBV12-4 CASSDPLAGVMTQYF
TRBD1 TRBJ2-7 TRBV7-6 CASSLIWGQDSYEQYF
NA TRBJ2-5 TRBV3-1 CASSQRGQPQETQYF
NA TRBJ1-2 TRBV28 CASTGDRLFGYTF
TRBD1 TRBJ2-7 TRBV7-9 CASSVQGNEQYF
TRBD2 TRBJ2-5 TRBV20-1 CSARDLTSAQETQYF
NA TRBJ2-2 TRBV30 CAWSVRFIGSGELFF
NA TRBJ2-7 TRBV6-2/TRBV6-3 CASSPLAQSSYEQYF
TRBD2 TRBJ2-2 TRBV20-1 CSAQTSGTTGELFF
TRBD1 TRBJ1-4 TRBV6-2/TRBV6-3 CASRTGTASNEKLFF
TRBD1 TRBJ2-7 TRBV14 CASSPGQGLPSSYEQYF
TRBD1 TRBJ2-1 TRBV11-2 CASSPRTGLDSNEQFF
NA TRBJ2-3 TRBV27 CASSPTRSSTDTQYF
NA TRBJ2-1 TRBV4-3 CASSQVVRVDEQFF
TRBD2 TRBJ2-7 TRBV30 CAWSRTSGYEQYF
TRBD2 TRBJ2-7 TRBV20-1 CSALAGSLSYEQYF
NA TRBJ2-7 TRBV3-1 CASSQGPITGYSYEQYF
NA NA TRBV6-5 CASTPAPGAGKYEQYF
NA TRBJ2-7 TRBV27 CASSPRGALTYERYF
TRBD1 TRBJ2-7 TRBV28 CASSFMGQGGYEQYF
TRBD2 NA TRBV27 CASSFRGAGGPETQYF
NA TRBJ2-6 TRBV5-1 CASSLAPLGSGANVLTF
NA TRBJ2-3 TRBV7-8 CASSLDPSSTDTQYF
TRBD1 TRBJ1-4 TRBV6-5 CASSYSGTGGRKLFF
NA TRBJ1-4 TRBV15 CATSSGWGAMGEKLFF
TRBD2 TRBJ2-1 TRBV5-1 CASGSSGTSYNEQFF
NA TRBJ2-7 TRBV28 CASTNPETWYSYEQYF
TRBD2 TRBJ2-1 TRBV12-3/TRBV12-4 CASSQLAGAHEQFF
TRBD2 TRBJ2-1 TRBV4-3 CASSQVSGDLYNEQFF
NA TRBJ1-2 TRBV4-1 CASSQEDGRPTYGYTF
NA TRBJ2-1 TRBV3-1 CASSQDLGSGKFF
NA TRBJ1-2 TRBV20-1 CSAREQVTDGYTF
NA TRBJ2-5 TRBV4-3 CASSQGSKGSVFETQYF
NA TRBJ2-1 TRBV9 CARHQGGNNEQFF
TRBD2 TRBJ2-3 TRBV7-3 CASSFTGTSGSETQYF
TRBD1 TRBJ2-3 TRBV29-1 CSGGQGNTDTQYF
NA TRBJ2-2 TRBV9 CASSVEGTGELFF
NA TRBJ1-2 TRBV14 CASSQAGRIKNYGYTF
TRBD2 TRBJ2-7 TRBV27 CASSFSSGRGAYEQYF
TRBD2 TRBJ2-2 TRBV4-1 CASSQVAGRTGELFF
NA TRBJ2-6 TRBV14 CASSAQAGANVLTF
TRBD2 TRBJ2-2 TRBV27 CASSLRTSGTSGELFF
TRBD2 TRBJ2-5 TRBV6-2/TRBV6-3 CASSYSIDPPGGSVHETQYF
NA TRBJ1-1 TRBV4-1 CASSQEKVRERGEAFF
NA TRBJ1-1 TRBV13 CASRVRGRMAQFNTEAFF
NA TRBJ2-7 TRBV7-2 CASSLEGTPAYEQYF
NA TRBJ2-3 TRBV9 CASSPRSRATDTQYF
NA TRBJ2-3 TRBV3-1 CASSQDCRISTQYF
NA TRBJ2-3 TRBV7-8 CASSFQGDTDTQYF
TRBD1 TRBJ1-1 TRBV20-1 CSAPAGQGLGTEAFF
NA TRBJ2-4 TRBV11-2 CASSPPLAKNIQYF
TRBD2 TRBJ2-5 TRBV20-1 CSAREGSGAVETQYF
NA TRBJ2-3 TRBV10-3 CAISDTGMPGDTQYF
NA TRBJ2-3 TRBV14 CASSWPGGRPYF
TRBD1 TRBJ2-7 TRBV27 CASSLGQPRPYEQYF
NA TRBJ2-3 TRBV6-1 CASSELPDTQYF
NA TRBJ2-1 TRBV5-1 CASSLADPLGQFF